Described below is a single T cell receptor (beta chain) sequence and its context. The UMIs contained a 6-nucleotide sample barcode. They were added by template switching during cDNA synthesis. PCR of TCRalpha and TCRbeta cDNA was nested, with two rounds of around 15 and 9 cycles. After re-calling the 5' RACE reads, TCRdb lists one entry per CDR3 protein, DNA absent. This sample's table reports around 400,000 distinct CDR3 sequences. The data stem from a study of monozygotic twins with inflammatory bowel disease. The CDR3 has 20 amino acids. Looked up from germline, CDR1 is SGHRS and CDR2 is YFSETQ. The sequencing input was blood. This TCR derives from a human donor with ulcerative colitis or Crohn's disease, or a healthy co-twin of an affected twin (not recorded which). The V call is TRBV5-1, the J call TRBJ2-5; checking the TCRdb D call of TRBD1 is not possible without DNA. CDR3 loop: CASSHDLVDFFREPEETQYF.